The entry below describes one T cell receptor beta chain. It has no known antigen specificity. Nothing much larger sits one base from this clone, and base qualities are not available. The data were obtained in a study of beta chain features in type 1 diabetes (dated by TCRdb to 2016 to 2019). Notes on the research overall: Patients and healthy donors did not differ in mean age, gender distribution, total cell number or subset yield. A total of around 110,000,000 sorted cells were examined across all samples, and a strong correlation was observed between cell number per subset and RNA yield. In the study, recently diagnosed type 1 diabetes patients and matched healthy donors were compared on the TCRB repertoires of their sorted circulating CD4+ T cell subsets. Whereas all 30 or so donors provided naive and central memory subsets, regulatory and stem cell-like memory subsets were isolated from just 8 patients and roughly eight healthy donors. General findings and caveats noted by the study authors: The naive, central memory and regulatory TCRB repertoires appeared to resemble one another more closely among patients than among healthy donors. Sequencing cDNA rather than genomic DNA could over-represent highly expressing activated cells, although activation and CD3 levels did not differ between groups. HLA sub-analyses involved small numbers of individuals, so any influence of HLA type on TCRB rearrangement remained unresolved. Shorter templates might have been favored by PCR, but patient and control samples were amplified and corrected together, so both groups would have been affected equally by any skew. In all four CD4+ subsets, TCRB CDR3 length was moderately but significantly shorter in type 1 diabetes patients. At VDJ recombination sites, type 1 diabetes patients had fewer insertions and more deleted nucleotides, which implies abnormalities in thymic rearrangement.

Ends trimmed: V by 1 base, J by 0 bases; bases unmatched to a gene: 2. Reading from cysteine to phenylalanine, the CDR3 counts 16 amino acids. The kept DNA is CDR3 alone, 48 bases in frame from the first base. The germline V gene encodes CDR1 KGHSH and CDR2 LQKENI. The High Capacity cDNA Reverse Transcription Kit was used to reverse transcribe all of the isolated RNA, meaning that expressed TCRB transcripts were what got sequenced. Naive, central memory and regulatory T cell samples underwent deep immunoSEQ sequencing, averaging about 3.5 million total reads per sample. After sorted cells were lysed in RLT buffer, RNA was extracted with DNase-treated RNeasy Micro or Mini kits, with the choice depending on cell number. To prevent cross-contamination, each cell subset was processed individually, whereas patient and healthy donor samples were processed jointly. Using the immunoSEQ multiplex PCR, TCRB sequences were amplified from cDNA into 87-bp fragments spanning the CDR3 region. Amplicons were sequenced on the Illumina HiSeq platform. The original methods were these. Synthetic template baselines were used to correct PCR bias computationally, reads within Hamming distance 2 were collapsed, and singletons that could not be merged were discarded. Reads were aligned against IMGT to assign V, D and J genes, CDR3 length and insertions or deletions at six rearrangement sites. Clonotype counts were normalized to sorted cell number within each subset before computing true diversity and Gini coefficients with the tcR R package. Repertoire sharing was quantified using the overlap coefficient calculated on TCRB nucleotide sequences. TCRdb took this table from immuneACCESS and kept in-frame rearrangements with V and J called. Such tables lack part of the clones; where checked against another copy, unresolved V genes explain under half of the gap, and the rest is unexplained. V and J calls and clone size are given by that table; D and trimming were obtained from the DNA. This sample has around 300,000 clones in its table, and about 7.8% of those were observed once. The top ten hold more than 0.9% of the sample.

A single peripheral blood draw of 95 to 150 mL on average was collected from each donor into heparinised tubes. Using a panel that included CD45RO, CCR7, CD25, CD127, CD95 and CD27, naive, central memory, regulatory and stem cell-like memory CD4+ T cells were sorted on a BD FACSAria II. All sorted populations exceeded 95% purity. PBMCs were isolated right away by Lymphoprep density gradient centrifugation and were stained directly, without culture. So that batch effects would be minimized, each experiment stained and sorted samples in pairs, pairing one healthy donor with one patient. This TCR was sampled from a woman aged 18-29 years in good health. The V gene is TRBV18 and the J gene is TRBJ2-7, with TRBD2 matching 11 junction bases. Sequenced material: central memory CD4+ T cells from blood. This receptor carries the CDR3 CASSPLAGGSSYEQYF. The DNA sequence is as follows: TGTGCCAGCTCACCACTAGCGGGAGGGAGCTCCTACGAGCAGTACTTC.